The present T cell receptor beta chain was sequenced within a study of regulatory T cells in long-lasting Graves disease. Findings of the study overall: TCR diversity was lower in persistent Graves' patients (versus newly diagnosed ones).

Building the TCR beta libraries relied on iRepertoire HTBI primers, and CDR3 regions underwent Arm-PCR. As processed by the authors: Spanning all samples, the identified segments comprised some 62 TRBV and 14 to 15 TRBJ. One entry per CDR3 protein, called by TCRdb with MiXCR from the multiplex PCR reads. The V and J calls and clone size are TCRdb's, not the authors'. The sample has about 620,000 distinct CDR3 sequences, 15% to 20% seen once. Germline-derived CDR1 and CDR2 are MNHNS and SASEGT. The V end lost 6 bases, the J end lost 3 bases, and 21 bases lay between the germline ends. This CDR3 comprises 16 residues. This clonotype was seen ten or more times. Its antigen is currently unknown. Time point indicated: newly diagnosed GD, antithyroid drugs for less than 3 months. There was RNA extracted from PBMCs, and the TCR library was made from it. Another study also made use of these data, one on T cells in Graves' hyperthyroidism and ophthalmopathy. That work states: The hyperthyroidism patients had all been newly diagnosed, and their disease duration was under 2 months. Their ages ranged from 18 to 65 years.

The sequence was collected from a woman aged 25 to 39 with Graves disease. The sequences come from peripheral blood mononuclear cells (PBMCs), collected at new diagnosis, from a patient treated with antithyroid drugs. The chain carries TRBV6-1 and TRBJ2-7; either TRBD1 or TRBD2 may fit D (5 bases each). The CDR3 sequence is CASRTSVWDVGYEQYF. The CDR3 DNA is TGTGCCAGCAGAACCTCCGTCTGGGACGTTGGCTACGAGCAGTACTTC.